This T cell receptor (beta chain) was sequenced during a study of vaccination and CD4 T cells after COVID-19. The germline V gene encodes CDR1 ENHRY and CDR2 SYGVKD. The V end lost 10 bases, the J end lost 6 bases, and 18 bases lay between the germline ends. This CDR3 is 13 amino acids long. This clonotype was counted a few times. Its matching antigen is unknown. Treatment of the sample: approximately nine-day PBMC culture with coronavirus spike peptide pools or control peptides (ViraFEST assay). General study points: Median SARS-CoV-2-reactive clonotypes rose from approximately 23 to 38, not significantly.

The assay that was used to sequence DNA from cultured CD4+ T cells was the Oncomine TCR Beta short-read assay. TCRdb re-analysed the PCR reads in MiXCR, keeping a single row per CDR3 protein. This sample has about 18,000 distinct CDR3 sequences; roughly 56% occur once, and the top ten carry about 13%. The sample taken for sequencing was CD4+ T cells from blood, cultured in vitro. The rearrangement links TRBV10-3 to TRBJ1-2; D is uncertain. This TCR derives from a human donor who had recovered from COVID-19. CDR3: CATSDGANDGYTF. The CDR3 DNA is TGTGCCACCTCCGACGGAGCAAACGATGGCTACACCTTC.